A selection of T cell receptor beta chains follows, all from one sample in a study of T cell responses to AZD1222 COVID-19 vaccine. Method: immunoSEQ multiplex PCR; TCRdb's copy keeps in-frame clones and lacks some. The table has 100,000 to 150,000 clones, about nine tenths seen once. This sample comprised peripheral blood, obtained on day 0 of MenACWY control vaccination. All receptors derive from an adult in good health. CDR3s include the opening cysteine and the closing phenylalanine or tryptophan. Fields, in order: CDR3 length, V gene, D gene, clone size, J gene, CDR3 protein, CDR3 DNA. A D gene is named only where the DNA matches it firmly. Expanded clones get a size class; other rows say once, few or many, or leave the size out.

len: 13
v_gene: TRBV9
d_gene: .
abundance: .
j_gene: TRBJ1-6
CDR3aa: CASSVVMDSPLHF
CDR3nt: TGTGCCAGCAGCGTAGTTATGGATTCACCCCTCCACTTT

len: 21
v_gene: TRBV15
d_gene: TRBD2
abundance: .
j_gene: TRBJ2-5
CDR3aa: CATRPGGGALEWSGYLETQYF
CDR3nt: TGTGCCACCAGACCTGGGGGGGGAGCATTGGAGTGGTCCGGGTATTTGGAGACCCAGTACTTC

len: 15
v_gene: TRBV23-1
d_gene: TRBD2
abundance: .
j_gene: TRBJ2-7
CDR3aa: CASSHVGGEIYEQYF
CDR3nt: TGCGCCAGCAGCCACGTCGGGGGGGAGATCTACGAGCAGTACTTC

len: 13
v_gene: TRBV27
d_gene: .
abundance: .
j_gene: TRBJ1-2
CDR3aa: CASSLNSWAGYTF
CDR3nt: TGTGCCAGCAGTTTAAACAGCTGGGCTGGCTACACCTTC

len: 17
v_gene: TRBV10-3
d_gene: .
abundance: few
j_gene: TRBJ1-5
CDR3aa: CAIIPRVLEAGNQPQHF
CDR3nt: TGTGCCATCATACCCAGGGTCTTAGAAGCGGGGAATCAGCCCCAGCATTTT

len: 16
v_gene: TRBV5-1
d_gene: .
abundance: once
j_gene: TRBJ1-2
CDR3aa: CASSLDGAQQRDGYTF
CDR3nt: TGCGCCAGCAGCTTGGACGGGGCCCAACAGAGAGATGGCTACACCTTC

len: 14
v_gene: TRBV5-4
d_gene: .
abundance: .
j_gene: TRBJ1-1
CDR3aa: CASSRQGQNTEAFF
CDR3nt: TGTGCCAGCAGTCGTCAGGGACAGAACACTGAAGCTTTCTTT

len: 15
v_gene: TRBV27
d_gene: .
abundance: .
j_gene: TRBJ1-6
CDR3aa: CASRPRGGTNSPLHF
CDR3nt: TGTGCCAGCAGACCCCGCGGGGGGACGAACTCACCCCTCCACTTT

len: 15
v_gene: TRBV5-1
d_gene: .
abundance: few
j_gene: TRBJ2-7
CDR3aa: CASSLNSRGIVEQYF
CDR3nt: TGCGCCAGCAGCTTGAATAGCAGGGGAATTGTCGAGCAGTACTTC

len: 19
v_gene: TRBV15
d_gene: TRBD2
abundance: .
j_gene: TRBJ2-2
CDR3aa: CATSRGIGGLADNTGELFF
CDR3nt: TGTGCCACCAGCAGAGGAATAGGGGGACTAGCGGACAACACCGGGGAGCTGTTTTTT

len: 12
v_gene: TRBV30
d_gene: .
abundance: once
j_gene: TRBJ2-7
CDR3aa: CAWSRVNYEQYF
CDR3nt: TGTGCCTGGAGTAGGGTCAACTACGAGCAGTACTTC

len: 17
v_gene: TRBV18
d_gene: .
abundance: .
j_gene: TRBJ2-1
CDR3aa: CASSVKSSGSSYNEQFF
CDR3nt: TGTGCCAGCTCCGTTAAGAGTAGCGGCAGCTCCTACAATGAGCAGTTCTTC

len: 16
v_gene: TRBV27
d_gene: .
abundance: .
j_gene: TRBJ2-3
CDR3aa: CASSLSSLFRTDTQYF
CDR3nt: TGTGCCAGCAGTTTATCTAGCCTTTTCCGCACAGATACGCAGTATTTT

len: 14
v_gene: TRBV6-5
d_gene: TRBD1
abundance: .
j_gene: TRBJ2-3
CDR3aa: CASSRDRFTDTQYF
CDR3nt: TGTGCCAGCAGTCGGGACAGATTCACAGATACGCAGTATTTT

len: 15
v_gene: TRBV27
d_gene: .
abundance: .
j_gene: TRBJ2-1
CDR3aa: CASSKPGHSYNEQFF
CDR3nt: TGTGCCAGCAGTAAACCGGGACACTCTTACAATGAGCAGTTCTTC

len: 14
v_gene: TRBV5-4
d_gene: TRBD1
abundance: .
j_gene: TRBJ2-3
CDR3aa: CASSTTGSTDTQYF
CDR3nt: TGTGCCAGCAGCACGACAGGGAGCACAGATACGCAGTATTTT

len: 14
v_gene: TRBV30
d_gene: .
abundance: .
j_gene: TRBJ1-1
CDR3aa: CAWSVSRMNTEAFF
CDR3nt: TGTGCCTGGAGTGTGAGTAGAATGAACACTGAAGCTTTCTTT

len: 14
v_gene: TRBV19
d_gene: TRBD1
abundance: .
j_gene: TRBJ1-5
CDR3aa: CASSEDRVSQPQHF
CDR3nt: TGTGCCAGTAGCGAAGACAGGGTAAGTCAGCCCCAGCATTTT

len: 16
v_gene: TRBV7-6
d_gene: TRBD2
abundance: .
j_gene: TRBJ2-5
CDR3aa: CASSNLAGGPEETQYF
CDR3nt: TGTGCCAGCAGCAACCTAGCGGGAGGGCCCGAGGAGACCCAGTACTTC

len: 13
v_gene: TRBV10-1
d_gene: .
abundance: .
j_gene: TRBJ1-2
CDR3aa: CASSELPGYGYTF
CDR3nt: TGCGCCAGCAGTGAACTCCCAGGCTATGGCTACACCTTC

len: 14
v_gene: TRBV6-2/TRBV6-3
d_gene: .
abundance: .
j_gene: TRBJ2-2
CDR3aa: CASSLQADTGELFF
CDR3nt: TGTGCCAGCAGTTTGCAGGCCGACACCGGGGAGCTGTTTTTT

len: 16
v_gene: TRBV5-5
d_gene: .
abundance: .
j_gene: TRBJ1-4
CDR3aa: CASSLVQGGSNEKLFF
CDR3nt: TGTGCCAGCAGCTTGGTCCAGGGAGGGTCCAATGAAAAACTGTTTTTT

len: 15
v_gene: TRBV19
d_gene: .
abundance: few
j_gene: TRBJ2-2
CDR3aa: CASSIRERETGELFF
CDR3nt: TGTGCCAGTAGTATCCGGGAACGCGAGACCGGGGAGCTGTTTTTT

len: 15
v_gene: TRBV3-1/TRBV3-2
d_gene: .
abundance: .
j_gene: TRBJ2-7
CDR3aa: CASSQEGGRIGEQYF
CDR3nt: TGTGCCAGCAGCCAAGAAGGTGGGAGGATTGGTGAGCAGTACTTC

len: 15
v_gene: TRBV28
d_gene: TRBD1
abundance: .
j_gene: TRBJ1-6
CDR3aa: CASSRTGTGYSPLHF
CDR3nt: TGTGCCAGCAGTCGAACCGGGACAGGGTATTCACCCCTCCACTTT

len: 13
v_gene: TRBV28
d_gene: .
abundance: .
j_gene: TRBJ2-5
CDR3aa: CATAPAGRETQYF
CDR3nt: TGTGCCACCGCGCCGGCGGGGAGAGAGACCCAGTACTTC

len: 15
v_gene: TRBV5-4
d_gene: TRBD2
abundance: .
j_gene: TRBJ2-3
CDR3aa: CASSLPAGDVDTQYF
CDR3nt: TGTGCCAGCAGCTTACCAGCGGGAGACGTGGATACGCAGTATTTT

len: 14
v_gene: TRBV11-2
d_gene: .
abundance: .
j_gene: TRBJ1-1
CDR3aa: CASSFAKGYAEAFF
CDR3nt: TGTGCCAGCAGCTTCGCGAAGGGATACGCTGAAGCTTTCTTT

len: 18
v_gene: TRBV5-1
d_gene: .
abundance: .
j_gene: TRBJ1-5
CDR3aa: CASSLVMGLGISNQPQHF
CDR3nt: TGCGCCAGCAGCTTGGTGATGGGGTTGGGGATTAGCAATCAGCCCCAGCATTTT

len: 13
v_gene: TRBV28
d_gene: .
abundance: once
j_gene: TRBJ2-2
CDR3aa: CASRGPNTGELFF
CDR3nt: TGTGCCAGCAGAGGGCCGAACACCGGGGAGCTGTTTTTT

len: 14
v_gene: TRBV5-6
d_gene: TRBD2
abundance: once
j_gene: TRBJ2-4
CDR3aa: CASSLAPLAGIQYF
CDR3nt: TGTGCCAGCAGCCTGGCCCCACTAGCGGGGATTCAGTACTTC

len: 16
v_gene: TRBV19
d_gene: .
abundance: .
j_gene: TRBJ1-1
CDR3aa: CASSSLGQHMNTEAFF
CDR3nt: TGTGCCAGTAGTAGTTTGGGGCAGCACATGAACACTGAAGCTTTCTTT

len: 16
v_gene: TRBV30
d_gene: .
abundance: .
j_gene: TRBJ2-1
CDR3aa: CAWSVGGRWAYNEQFF
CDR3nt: TGTGCCTGGAGTGTAGGGGGGAGGTGGGCCTACAATGAGCAGTTCTTC

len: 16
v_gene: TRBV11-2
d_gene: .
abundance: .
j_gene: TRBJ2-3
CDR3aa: CASSFPFKDIADTQYF
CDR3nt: TGTGCCAGCAGCTTCCCCTTCAAGGATATCGCAGATACGCAGTATTTT

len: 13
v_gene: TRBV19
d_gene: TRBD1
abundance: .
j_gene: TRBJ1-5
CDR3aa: CASVGTGNQPQHF
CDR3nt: TGTGCCAGTGTTGGGACAGGCAATCAGCCCCAGCATTTT

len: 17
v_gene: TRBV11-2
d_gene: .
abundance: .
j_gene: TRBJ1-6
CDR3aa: CASRRSTGGSYNSPLHF
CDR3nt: TGTGCCAGCAGACGAAGTACGGGGGGCTCCTATAATTCACCCCTCCACTTT

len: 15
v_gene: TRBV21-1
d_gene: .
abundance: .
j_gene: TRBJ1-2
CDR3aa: CASSKAETVPAGYTF
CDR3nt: TGTGCCAGCAGCAAAGCCGAGACAGTCCCGGCAGGCTACACCTTC

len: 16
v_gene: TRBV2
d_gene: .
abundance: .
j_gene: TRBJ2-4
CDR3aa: CASSEFSGIAKNIQYF
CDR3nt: TGTGCCAGCAGTGAATTCTCAGGGATAGCCAAAAACATTCAGTACTTC

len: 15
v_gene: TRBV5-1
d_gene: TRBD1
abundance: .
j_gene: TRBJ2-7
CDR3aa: CASSLARTGGNEQYF
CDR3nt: TGCGCCAGCAGCTTGGCGAGGACAGGGGGCAACGAGCAGTACTTC

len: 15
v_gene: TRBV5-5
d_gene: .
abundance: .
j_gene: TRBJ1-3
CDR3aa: CASSFWDGSGNTIYF
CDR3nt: TGTGCCAGCAGCTTTTGGGACGGCTCTGGAAACACCATATATTTT

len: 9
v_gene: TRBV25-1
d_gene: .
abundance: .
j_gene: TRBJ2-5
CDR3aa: CASGETQYF
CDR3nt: TGTGCCAGTGGTGAGACCCAGTACTTC

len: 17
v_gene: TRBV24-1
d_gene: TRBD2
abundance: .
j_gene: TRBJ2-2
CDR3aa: CATSDLGLAGQGGELFF
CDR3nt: TGTGCCACCAGTGATTTAGGACTAGCGGGTCAAGGCGGGGAGCTGTTTTTT

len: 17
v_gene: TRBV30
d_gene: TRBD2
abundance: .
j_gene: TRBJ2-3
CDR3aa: CAWSDGPIAGVTDTQYF
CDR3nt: TGTGCCTGGAGTGATGGTCCTATAGCGGGGGTAACAGATACGCAGTATTTT

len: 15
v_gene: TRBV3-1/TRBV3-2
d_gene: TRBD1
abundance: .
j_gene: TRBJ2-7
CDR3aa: CASSQGGQGDYEQYF
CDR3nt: TGTGCCAGCAGCCAAGGAGGACAGGGTGATTACGAGCAGTACTTC

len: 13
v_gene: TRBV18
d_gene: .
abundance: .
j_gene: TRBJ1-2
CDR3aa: CASSPPLDRGYTF
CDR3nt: TGTGCCAGCTCACCACCATTGGACCGGGGCTACACCTTC

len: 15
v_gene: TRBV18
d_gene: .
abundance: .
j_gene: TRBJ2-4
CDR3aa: CASSPLPGAENIQYF
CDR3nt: TGTGCCAGCTCACCACTCCCAGGGGCGGAAAACATTCAGTACTTC

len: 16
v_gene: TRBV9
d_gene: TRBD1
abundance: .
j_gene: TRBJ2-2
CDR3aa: CASSEGQGLRPGELFF
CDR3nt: TGTGCCAGCAGCGAGGGACAGGGCCTAAGGCCCGGGGAGCTGTTTTTT

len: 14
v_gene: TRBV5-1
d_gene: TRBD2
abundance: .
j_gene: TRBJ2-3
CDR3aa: CASTTGGGADTQYF
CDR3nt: TGCGCCAGCACCACGGGGGGTGGCGCAGATACGCAGTATTTT

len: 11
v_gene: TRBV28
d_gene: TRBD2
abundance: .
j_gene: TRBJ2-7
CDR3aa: CASGRGYEQYF
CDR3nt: TGTGCCAGCGGGAGGGGTTACGAGCAGTACTTC

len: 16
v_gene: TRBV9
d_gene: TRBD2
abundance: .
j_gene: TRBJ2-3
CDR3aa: CASSAAGTSFADTQYF
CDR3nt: TGTGCCAGCAGCGCGGCCGGGACTAGCTTCGCAGATACGCAGTATTTT

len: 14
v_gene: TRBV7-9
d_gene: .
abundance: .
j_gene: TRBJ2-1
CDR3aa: CASSSHMIHNEQFF
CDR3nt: TGTGCCAGCAGCTCGCATATGATCCACAATGAGCAGTTCTTC

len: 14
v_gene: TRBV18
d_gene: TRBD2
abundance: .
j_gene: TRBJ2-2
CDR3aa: CASRTSEGAGELFF
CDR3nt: TGTGCCAGCCGGACTAGCGAGGGGGCTGGGGAGCTGTTTTTT

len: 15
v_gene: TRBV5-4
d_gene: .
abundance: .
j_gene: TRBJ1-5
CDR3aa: CASSRGGGRGQPQHF
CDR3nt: TGTGCCAGCAGCCGAGGGGGGGGCCGCGGTCAGCCCCAGCATTTT